This record covers a single TCR beta chain. This sample stems from a study of PD-1 blockade in mismatch repair-deficient tumors. Study-level information: Patients had around 11 mismatch repair-deficient cancer types, all previously treated and progressing.

The CDR3 is 17 residues long. Germline CDR1 and CDR2: KGHSH and LQKENI. Trimming shortened V by 0 bases and J by 3 bases, and 12 bases separated the two germline ends. This table comes from immunoSEQ multiplex PCR, and its TCRdb copy is limited to in-frame clones, with some not included. The sample shows under 150,000 clones, 86% of them seen only once. Mismatch repair deficiency was confirmed in all patients, by PCR or immunohistochemistry. The source of this sequence is an adult with mismatch repair-deficient cancer. The specimen comprised peripheral blood, sampled 44 weeks after starting pembrolizumab. The chain couples TRBV18 to TRBJ2-6, with D possibly matching TRBD2 (5 bases). For the CDR3, the DNA is TGTGCCAGCTCACCACCGAGGACCCGGGATGGGGCCAACGTCCTGACTTTC. It yields the protein CASSPPRTRDGANVLTF. The full variable domain, with the rest looked up from reference TRBV18 and TRBJ2-6, is NAGVMQNPRHLVRRRGQEARLRCSPMKGHSHVYWYRQLPEEGLKFMVYLQKENIIDESGMPKERFSAEFPKEGPSILRIQQVVRGDSAAYFCASSPPRTRDGANVLTFGAGSRLTVL.